This TCR beta chain was found in a study of OX40 agonist ivuxolimab in advanced cancers. Study-level information: Patients were dosed with the agonistic anti-OX40 (CD134) antibody ivuxolimab. Study-level findings and limits: Low normalized T-cell clonal expansion was additionally recorded for some nonresponders.

A remark on this clone: Its antigen is unidentified.

Measured with immunoSEQ multiplex PCR; TCRdb has only the in-frame clones, and not every one. The table records fewer than 50,000 clones, about nine tenths of them present only once. The CDR3 covers 14 residues. V lost 2 bases and J lost 2, with 13 bases in between. CDR1 and CDR2 from the germline V gene are GTSNPN and SVGIG (reference sequence). The TCR originated in an adult with an advanced solid tumor such as melanoma, head and neck, liver or kidney cancer. The material was CD4+ or CD8+ T cells sorted from blood, obtained in a trial of the OX40 agonist ivuxolimab. The J gene is TRBJ2-7, the V gene TRBV30; D not certain. CDR3: CAWSFSLSPYEQYF. The CDR3 nucleotides read TGTGCCTGGAGTTTCAGTCTATCACCCTACGAGCAGTACTTC.